The 20 T cell receptor beta chains below were found in one sample sequenced in a study of PD-1 blockade in classical Hodgkin lymphoma. Relapse after autologous stem cell transplantation occurred in every patient, and brentuximab vedotin exposure varied. Sequencing used immunoSEQ multiplex PCR; TCRdb keeps in-frame clones, though not all of them. Of roughly 140,000 clones listed, about four fifths are singletons. The sample consisted of peripheral blood mononuclear cells (PBMCs), taken before the second cycle of nivolumab. The receptor source for this set is a human donor with classical Hodgkin lymphoma.

The gene calls are TRBV6-6 and TRBJ1-2; D ambiguous. Germline-derived CDR1 and CDR2 are MNHNY and SVGAGI (reference sequence). There are 11 residues in the CDR3. V lost 6 bases and J 2 bases, leaving 4 bases between the germline ends. Here the CDR3 DNA reads TGTGCCAGCAGCCGGAACTATGGCTACACCTTC. It yields the protein CASSRNYGYTF.

V usage is TRBV30 and J usage is TRBJ2-7, with TRBD2 matching over 15 bases. CDR3 length: 16 residues. The ends lost 2 bases at V and 5 bases at J; junction bases unmatched: 7. Per germline, CDR1 GTSNPN and CDR2 SVGIG (reference sequence). CDR3 DNA: TGTGCCTGGAGTCGGACTAGCGGGAGGGCCTGGGACGAGCAGTACTTC. This sequence encodes CAWSRTSGRAWDEQYF. Based on the CDR3 plus reference TRBV30 and TRBJ2-7, the full variable domain is SQTIHQWPATLVQPVGSPLSLECTVEGTSNPNLYWYRQAAGRGLQLLFYSVGIGQISSEVPQNLSASRPQDRQFILSSKKLLLSDSGFYLCAWSRTSGRAWDEQYFGPGTRLTVT.

The genes are TRBV19 and TRBJ1-3, with D possibly being TRBD1 (5 bases). The CDR3 is 16 residues long. Germline V lookup: CDR1 LNHDA, CDR2 SQIVND (reference sequence). V was clipped by 6 bases and J by 0 bases, with 15 bases between them. CDR3 coding DNA: TGTGCCAGTAGCACTCGACAGTATAGCTCTGGAAACACCATATATTTT. Translation: CASSTRQYSSGNTIYF.

This clone appeared a single time. CDR3: CASSLEGGPNQPQHF. The CDR3 DNA reads as TGTGCCAGCAGCTTAGAAGGAGGCCCGAATCAGCCCCAGCATTTT. The V call is TRBV7-9, the J call TRBJ1-5; no firm D call. CDR3 size: 15 residues. Germline CDR1 and CDR2: SEHNR and FQNEAQ (reference sequence). Between the trimmed V and J ends, which lost 1 base and 4 bases, there was a span of 11 bases.

Written as DNA, the CDR3 is TGCGCCAGCAGCTTGGGGTTCCGGGACAGGGGGCGCGCATATACCGGGGAGCTGTTTTTT. It translates to CASSLGFRDRGRAYTGELFF. The V gene is TRBV5-1, the J gene TRBJ2-2; 12 bases are a match to TRBD1. The CDR3 runs 20 residues. Looked up from germline, CDR1 is SGHRS and CDR2 is YFSETQ. The trim removed 0 bases at V and 5 bases at J, leaving 14 bases unmatched.

V and J are TRBV19 and TRBJ1-5; TRBD1 agrees at 9 bases. CDR3 length equals 15 residues. CDR1 is LNHDA, CDR2 SQIVND, per germline (reference sequence). Trimming took 2 bases from V and 5 from J; bases not matched to a gene: 4. The CDR3 reads CASSIRGDRDQPQHF. The CDR3 region has the DNA TGTGCCAGTAGTATACGGGGGGACAGGGATCAGCCCCAGCATTTT. The variable domain in full, with the rest retrieved from reference TRBV19 and TRBJ1-5, is DGGITQSPKYLFRKEGQNVTLSCEQNLNHDAMYWYRQDPGQGLRLIYYSQIVNDFQKGDIAEGYSVSREKKESFPLTVTSAQKNPTAFYLCASSIRGDRDQPQHFGDGTRLSIL.

This clone has only a few counts. The chain links TRBV29-1 to TRBJ2-2; 8 bases agree with TRBD1. Germline trimming cut 2 bases from V and 1 base from J; bases unmatched to any gene: 6. Germline V gene lookup returns CDR1 SQVTM and CDR2 ANQGSEA. The CDR3 extends over 16 amino acids. The CDR3 nucleotides read TGCAGCGTTGAACCCCGGGGGACAGGGAACACCGGGGAGCTGTTTTTT. Amino acid sequence: CSVEPRGTGNTGELFF.

The table lists this clone with a count of one. CDR3 in amino acids: CASNNVTEAFF. The CDR3 region has the DNA TGTGCCAGCAACAACGTCACTGAAGCTTTCTTT. The genes are TRBV28 and TRBJ1-1; the D is unclear. V gave up 7 bases and J gave up 4 bases, with 7 bases separating them. This CDR3 is built from 11 residues. Germline V lookup: CDR1 MDHEN, CDR2 SYDVKM.

The chain combines TRBV5-1 with TRBJ2-1; 7 bases match TRBD2. The trim removed 2 bases at V and 8 bases at J, leaving 10 bases unmatched. This CDR3 is built from 15 residues. CDR1 and CDR2 (germline): SGHRS, YFSETQ. The DNA for the CDR3 is TGCGCCAGCAGCTTCCCCGGGACTAAAATCGATGAGCAGTTCTTC. Translated: CASSFPGTKIDEQFF. Using reference TRBV5-1 and TRBJ2-1 for the parts outside the CDR3, the full variable domain is KAGVTQTPRYLIKTRGQQVTLSCSPISGHRSVSWYQQTPGQGLQFLFEYFSETQRNKGNFPGRFSGRQFSNSRSEMNVSTLELGDSALYLCASSFPGTKIDEQFFGPGTRLTVL.

V and J are TRBV28 and TRBJ1-2; D is possibly TRBD1 (5 bases). Between the trimmed V and J ends, which lost 4 bases and 3 bases, there was a span of 12 bases. The CDR3 has 14 amino acids. Germline V lookup: CDR1 MDHEN, CDR2 SYDVKM. Here the CDR3 reads CASSSPGLDYGYTF. CDR3 sequence (DNA): TGTGCCAGCAGTTCCCCGGGGCTCGACTATGGCTACACCTTC.

CDR3 amino acids: CASSPDRGRGQETQYF. CDR3 nucleotide sequence: TGTGCCAGCTCACCGGACAGGGGGCGTGGGCAAGAGACCCAGTACTTC. The chain uses TRBV18 and TRBJ2-5, with 11 bases fitting TRBD1. CDR3 length: 16 amino acids. Germline V gene sequence: CDR1 KGHSH, CDR2 LQKENI. V gave up 3 bases and J gave up 2 bases; unmatched junction bases: 5.

The CDR3 protein is CASSYSRGGRETQYF. In DNA, the CDR3 is TGTGCCAGCAGTTACTCCCGGGGGGGCAGGGAGACCCAGTACTTC. This rearrangement joins TRBV6-6 to TRBJ2-5; 8 bases fit TRBD2. Per the germline V gene, CDR1 is MNHNY and CDR2 is SVGAGI (reference sequence). V shed 0 bases and J 5 bases; nucleotides not matched to a gene: 5. The CDR3 is 15 residues long.

The J gene is TRBJ2-7, the V gene TRBV11-3, with TRBD1 matching 7 bases. V lost 4 bases to trimming and J lost 2 bases; unmatched junction nucleotides: 8. Germline loops: CDR1 SGHNT, CDR2 YENEEA. The CDR3 length is 15 residues. The CDR3 nucleotides read TGTGCCAGCAGCTCTGGGGCCGACAGGGCCTACGAGCAGTACTTC. Translated, it gives CASSSGADRAYEQYF.

This chain links TRBV9 with TRBJ2-1; D gene ambiguous. Trimming shortened V by 0 bases and J by 7 bases, and 14 bases separated the two germline ends. Germline V lookup: CDR1 SGDLS, CDR2 YYNGEE. CDR3 length equals 15 residues. DNA of the CDR3: TGTGCCAGCAGCGTAGGTCGTGGCAGAATGAATGAGCAGTTCTTC. As protein: CASSVGRGRMNEQFF.

The gene calls are TRBV16 and TRBJ2-1; 9 positions match TRBD2. The CDR3 spans 15 residues. The V segment lost 4 bases and the J segment 7 bases; nucleotides outside the gene matches: 8. Germline CDR1 is KGHSY and CDR2 is FQNENV. The CDR3 DNA reads TGTGCCAGCAGCCGAGAAATTAGCGGGAGTAATGAGCAGTTCTTC. Its protein is CASSREISGSNEQFF.

The chain uses TRBV2 and TRBJ2-5; 7 nucleotides agree with TRBD1. The J call may be in error: the DNA end matches TRBJ2-7 better. Germline V gives CDR1 SNHLY, CDR2 FYNNEI. This CDR3 has 14 residues. In nucleotides, the CDR3 is TGTGCCAGCAGGAGGACAGGAATGTGGGACGAGCAGTACTTC. It is translated as CASRRTGMWDEQYF.

The V call is TRBV14, the J call TRBJ2-7; 8 bases are a match to TRBD1. The CDR3 runs 19 residues. Germline CDR1 SGHDN, CDR2 FVKESK. Unmatched junction bases numbered 18, after V lost 1 base and J lost 4 bases. Here the CDR3 reads CASSQVGQGPRWRGYEQYF. In DNA form, the CDR3 reads TGTGCCAGCAGCCAAGTCGGACAGGGACCGCGGTGGCGGGGTTACGAGCAGTACTTC.

The chain couples TRBV6-5 to TRBJ2-7; 7 bases agree with TRBD1. V lost 4 bases, J lost 9 bases, and 12 bases stayed unmatched. The CDR3 totals 14 residues. Germline V lookup: CDR1 MNHEY, CDR2 SVGAGI. The CDR3 here is CASSFRGPREGQYF. CDR3 DNA: TGTGCCAGCAGTTTTAGGGGGCCCAGAGAGGGGCAGTACTTC.

The rearrangement links TRBV7-6 to TRBJ2-3; D is undetermined. The CDR3 is 12 residues long. Trimming took off 5 bases at V and 7 bases at J, with 10 bases between the two ends. Looked up from germline, CDR1 is SGHVS and CDR2 is FNYEAQ. The CDR3 is CASSPTTHTQYF. The CDR3 nucleotides are TGTGCCAGCAGCCCTACGACCCATACGCAGTATTTT.

The chain couples TRBV18 to TRBJ1-1; no definite D call. Trimming stripped 6 bases from V and 3 bases from J, with 11 bases between. CDR1 and CDR2 (germline): KGHSH, LQKENI. The CDR3 covers 13 residues. CDR3 sequence: CASSLSSDTEAFF. The CDR3 DNA sequence: TGTGCCAGCTCCCTCTCGTCGGACACTGAAGCTTTCTTT.